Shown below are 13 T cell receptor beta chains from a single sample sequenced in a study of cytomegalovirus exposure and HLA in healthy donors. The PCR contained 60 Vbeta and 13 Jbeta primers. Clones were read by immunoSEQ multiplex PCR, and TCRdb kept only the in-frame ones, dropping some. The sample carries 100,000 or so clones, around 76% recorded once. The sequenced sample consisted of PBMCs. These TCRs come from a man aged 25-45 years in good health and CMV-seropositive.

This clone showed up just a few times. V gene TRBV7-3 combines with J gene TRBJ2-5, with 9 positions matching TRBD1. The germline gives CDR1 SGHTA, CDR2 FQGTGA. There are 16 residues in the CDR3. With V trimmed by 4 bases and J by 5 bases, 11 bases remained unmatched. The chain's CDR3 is CASSSRGQGTSETQYF. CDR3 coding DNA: TGTGCCAGCAGCTCCCGGGGACAGGGCACCTCGGAGACCCAGTACTTC. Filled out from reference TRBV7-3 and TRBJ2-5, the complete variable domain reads GAGVSQTPSNKVTEKGKYVELRCDPISGHTALYWYRQSLGQGPEFLIYFQGTGAADDSGLPNDRFFAVRPEGSVSTLKIQRTERGDSAVYLCASSSRGQGTSETQYFGPGTRLLVL.

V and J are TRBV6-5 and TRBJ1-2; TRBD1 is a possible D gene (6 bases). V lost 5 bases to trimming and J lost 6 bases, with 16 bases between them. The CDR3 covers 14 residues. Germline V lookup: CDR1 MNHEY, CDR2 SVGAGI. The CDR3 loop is CASSLAGVGNGYTF. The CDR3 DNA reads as TGTGCCAGCAGTCTCGCAGGGGTGGGAAATGGCTACACCTTC.

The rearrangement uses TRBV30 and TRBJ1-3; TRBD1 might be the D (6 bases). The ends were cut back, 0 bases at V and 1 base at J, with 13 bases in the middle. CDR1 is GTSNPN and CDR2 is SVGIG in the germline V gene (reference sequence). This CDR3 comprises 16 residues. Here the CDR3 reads CAWSVDRVSSGNTIYF. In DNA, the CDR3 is TGTGCCTGGAGTGTGGACAGAGTATCGTCTGGAAACACCATATATTTT.

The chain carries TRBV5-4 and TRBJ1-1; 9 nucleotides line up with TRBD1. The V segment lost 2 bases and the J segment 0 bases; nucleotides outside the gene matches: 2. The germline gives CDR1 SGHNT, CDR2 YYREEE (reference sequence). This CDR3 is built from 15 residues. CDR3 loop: CASSLQGALNTEAFF. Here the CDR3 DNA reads TGTGCCAGCAGCTTACAGGGGGCCCTGAACACTGAAGCTTTCTTT.

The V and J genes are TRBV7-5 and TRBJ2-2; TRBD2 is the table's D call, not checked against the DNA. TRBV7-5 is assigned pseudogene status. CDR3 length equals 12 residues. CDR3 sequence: CARSLLPGELFF. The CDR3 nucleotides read TGTGCCAGAAGCTTACTCCCCGGGGAGCTGTTTTTT.

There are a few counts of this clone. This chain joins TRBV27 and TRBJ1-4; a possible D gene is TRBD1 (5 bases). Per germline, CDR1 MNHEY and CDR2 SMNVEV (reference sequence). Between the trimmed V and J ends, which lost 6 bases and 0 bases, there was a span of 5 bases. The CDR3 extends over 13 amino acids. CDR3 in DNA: TGTGCCAGCAGCAGGGCAACTAATGAAAAACTGTTTTTT. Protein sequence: CASSRATNEKLFF. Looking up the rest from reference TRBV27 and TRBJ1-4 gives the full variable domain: EAQVTQNPRYLITVTGKKLTVTCSQNMNHEYMSWYRQDPGLGLRQIYYSMNVEVTDKGDVPEGYKVSRKEKRNFPLILESPSPNQTSLYFCASSRATNEKLFFGSGTQLSVL.

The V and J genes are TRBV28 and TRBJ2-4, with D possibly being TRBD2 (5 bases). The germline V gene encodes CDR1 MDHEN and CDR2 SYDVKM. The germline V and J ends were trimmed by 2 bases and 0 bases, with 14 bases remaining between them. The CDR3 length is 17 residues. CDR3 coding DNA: TGTGCCAGCAGTTTAATTCGGGATACCCTAGCCAAAAACATTCAGTACTTC. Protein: CASSLIRDTLAKNIQYF.

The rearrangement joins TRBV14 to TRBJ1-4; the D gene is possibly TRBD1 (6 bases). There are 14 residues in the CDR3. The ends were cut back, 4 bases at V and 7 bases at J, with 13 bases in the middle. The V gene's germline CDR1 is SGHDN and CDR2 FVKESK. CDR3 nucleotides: TGTGCCAGCAGCCGGGCAGGGGATTTTGAAAAACTGTTTTTT. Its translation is CASSRAGDFEKLFF.

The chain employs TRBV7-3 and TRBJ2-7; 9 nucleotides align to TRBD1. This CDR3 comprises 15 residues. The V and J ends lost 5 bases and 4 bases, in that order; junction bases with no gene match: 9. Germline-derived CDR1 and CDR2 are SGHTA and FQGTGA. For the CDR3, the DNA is TGTGCCAGCAGCGAGGGGACAGGGAGCTCTTACGAGCAGTACTTC. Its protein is CASSEGTGSSYEQYF.

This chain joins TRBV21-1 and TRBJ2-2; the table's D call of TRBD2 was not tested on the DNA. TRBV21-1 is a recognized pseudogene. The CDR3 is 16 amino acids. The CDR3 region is CASSILRVANTGELFF. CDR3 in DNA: TGTGCCAGCAGCATACTGAGAGTGGCGAACACCGGGGAGCTGTTTTTT.

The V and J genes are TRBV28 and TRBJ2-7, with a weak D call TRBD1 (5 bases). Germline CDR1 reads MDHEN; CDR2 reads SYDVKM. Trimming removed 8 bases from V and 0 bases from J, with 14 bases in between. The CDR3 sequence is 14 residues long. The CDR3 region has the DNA TGTGCCAGCCAGACAGACCCGAACTCCTACGAGCAGTACTTC. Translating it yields CASQTDPNSYEQYF.

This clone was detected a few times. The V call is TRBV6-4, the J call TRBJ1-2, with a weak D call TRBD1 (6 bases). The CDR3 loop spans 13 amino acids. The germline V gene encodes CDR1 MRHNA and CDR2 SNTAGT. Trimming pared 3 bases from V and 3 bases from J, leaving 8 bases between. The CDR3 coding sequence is TGTGCCAGCAGTGAAGGGACATACTATGGCTACACCTTC. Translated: CASSEGTYYGYTF.

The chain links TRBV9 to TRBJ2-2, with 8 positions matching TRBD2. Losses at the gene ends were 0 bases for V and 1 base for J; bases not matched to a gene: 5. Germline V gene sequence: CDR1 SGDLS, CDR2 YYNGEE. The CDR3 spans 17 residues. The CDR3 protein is CASSVAGSGVNTGELFF. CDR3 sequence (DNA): TGTGCCAGCAGCGTAGCTGGTAGCGGGGTGAACACCGGGGAGCTGTTTTTT.